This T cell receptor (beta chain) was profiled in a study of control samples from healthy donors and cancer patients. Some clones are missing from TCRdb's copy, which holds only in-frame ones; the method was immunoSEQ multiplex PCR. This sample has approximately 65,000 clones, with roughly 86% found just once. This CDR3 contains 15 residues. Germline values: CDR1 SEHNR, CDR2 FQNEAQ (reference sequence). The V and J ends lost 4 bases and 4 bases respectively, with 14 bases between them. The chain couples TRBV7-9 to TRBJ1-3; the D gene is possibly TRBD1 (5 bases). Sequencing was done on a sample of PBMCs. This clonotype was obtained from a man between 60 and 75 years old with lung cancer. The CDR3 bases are TGTGCCAGCAGCTCCAGTCCCGGGACGGGAAACACCATATATTTT. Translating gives CASSSSPGTGNTIYF.